This T cell receptor beta chain was profiled in a study of blood T cell repertoires in COVID-19 (dated by TCRdb to about 2020). Broadly, across the study: Collaborator samples came from the United States, Italy and Spain and covered acute and convalescent phases of COVID-19. The prospective study material was composed of cDNA or gDNA derived from T cells, B-cell-depleted T cells, or PBMCs. Subjects who had been exposed to COVID-19, were actively infected with it, or had recovered from it provided the deeply sampled blood TCRbeta repertoires that made up the dataset. Nearly every sample came with metadata listing a de-identified subject ID, COVID-19 status, age in years and sex. Where available, HLA class I and class II types were obtained from metadata supplied by the sample provider rather than from assay-based typing. The repertoires were made available in a free public database intended to serve as a resource for research on the immune response to SARS-CoV-2. Samples were obtained from the ongoing ImmuneRACE study (first 160 participants) and from over 1,000 subjects provided by 6 global collaborators.

Participants in the prospective study were aged about 18 to 95 years, lived in 20 to 25 United States geographic areas, and enrolled through a virtual design. Cohort assignment in the prospective study relied on participant-reported clinical history from a screening survey and a study questionnaire. ImmuneRACE Cohort 3 recovered participants were defined by two consecutive negative NP/OP PCR tests, healthcare professional clearance, or symptom resolution. In the prospective study, mobile phlebotomists collected whole blood, serum and a nasopharyngeal or oropharyngeal swab from each participant. Over a roughly 2-month period, participants in the prospective study had the option of providing additional blood draws and questionnaires. Blood samples from the prospective study were shipped frozen or at room temperature prior to DNA extraction. TCRbeta CDR3 regions were amplified from genomic DNA using the immunoSEQ Assay, a bias-controlled multiplex PCR. As for the original processing: Within the assay, amplification of reference gene primers was used to estimate how many nucleated cells each sample contained. To quantify the absolute abundance of each unique TCRbeta CDR3 rearrangement, sequence reads were collapsed and filtered. For each sample, productive Simpson clonality was calculated as the square root of Simpson's diversity index over productive rearrangements. This is the immuneACCESS table as TCRdb keeps it, with only in-frame sequences that have V and J called. A part of the clones is gone; compared with another copy, unresolved V genes explain less than half, and the rest is unexplained. For V, J and clone size, that table is used; D and trimming come from the DNA. The sample profile shows some 340,000 clones; around 83% of them were found once. Of the sample, roughly 5.1% is held by the ten largest clones.

On this clone itself: It has no known antigen specificity. Within one base of it there is no much larger clone, and no base qualities were kept.

Results and caveats for the whole study, not just this receptor: How much clinical and demographic metadata was included differed by source and by participant, and the metadata was provided uncurated.

The CDR3 holds 14 amino acids from the cysteine to the phenylalanine. The CDR3 DNA has 42 bases and is translated from base 1. From the germline V gene, CDR1 is MDHEN and CDR2 is SYDVKM. V trim: 5 bases; J trim: 4 bases; unmatched bases: 3. Recombination connected TRBV28 to TRBJ2-2, with 8 bases in between that match TRBD1. The origin of this receptor is a woman in her 50s who had recovered from COVID-19. The sequenced sample consisted of PBMCs or T cells enriched from blood (not recorded which). The DNA sequence reads TGTGCCAGCAGTGAGGGACAGGCCACCGGGGAGCTGTTTTTT. Translation gives CASSEGQATGELFF.